This T cell receptor beta chain was sequenced for a study of Ad26.COV2.S vaccination and SARS-CoV-2 variants. The repertoire was sequenced with immunoSEQ multiplex PCR; TCRdb's copy has only in-frame clones and lacks some. The data show fewer than 400,000 clones, with about nine tenths seen just once and over 1.5% held by the top ten. To note about this clone: Other DNA sequences in this sample translate to the same CDR3.

Treatment in this sample: some 20 received Ad26.COV2.S at low or high dose, single or two shots; about 5 received placebo; per-sample allocation not given. Specimen acquisition occurred on day 63 following the initial vaccine or placebo injection. Boston provided a donor who was an adult aged 18-55 years. The sequencing here drew on peripheral blood, taken in a trial of Ad26.COV2.S vaccine versus placebo. The receptor was isolated from a person between 18 and 65 years old who received the Ad26.COV2.S COVID-19 vaccine or a placebo.

The CDR3 coding sequence is TGTGCCAGCAGCCCGTGGACGAGCACAGATACGCAGTATTTT. Translated, it gives CASSPWTSTDTQYF. J is TRBJ2-3 and V is TRBV7-2, with no clear D. This CDR3 is built from 14 residues. With 5 bases removed from V and 0 bases from J, the gap between germline ends came to 9 bases. Germline CDR1 and CDR2: SGHTA and FQGNSA.